This entry is about one TCR beta chain. The clone's antigen remains unknown. The sample holds no much larger clone one base away, and base qualities are not on file. The data belong to a study of identical twins listed by TCRdb under 2016. Looking at the study overall: TCR alpha and beta repertoires from monozygotic twins, unrelated adults of various ages and cord blood were deep-sequenced to test whether fetal clonotypes persist. Replicate twin experiments were performed at different times using different library preparation protocols to rule out contamination.

Every donor was a healthy Caucasian. Three pairs of female monozygotic twins, all aged roughly 18 to 30 years, made up the twin cohort. Positive isolation kits from Invitrogen were used to isolate CD4+ and CD8+ T cell populations. Overall results and qualifications from the work: In monozygotic twins, out-of-frame TCR alpha sharing was systematically underestimated by recombination models, although the models agreed with sharing between unrelated individuals. Invariant T cells such as MAIT and iNKT could partly confound zero-insertion analyses, although diverse VJ usage argued against such confounding for most clonotypes. Because the same donors could not be followed over many years, the conclusions depended on cross-sectional statistical analysis. The excess sharing between twins in beta out-of-frame sequences was weaker because fewer shared sequences reduced the signal-to-noise ratio. Compared with coincidental sharing between unrelated individuals, out-of-frame TCR alpha sequences shared between twins showed an excess of sequences with low generation probability. Abundant cord blood beta clonotypes had fewer insertions, young adult naive repertoires showed a similar but weaker trend, and memory repertoires showed no such trend.

The library was prepared using 5' RACE. The sequencer listed for this sample is Illumina HiSeq 2000. Template switching added a universal primer binding site, and the final cDNA carried a unique molecular identifier that allowed TCR cDNA molecules to be counted accurately. Specific primers in the conserved constant-segment region were used to synthesize first-strand cDNA for TCR alpha and beta chains. To control for contamination, every cDNA library was double barcoded, receiving both a SMART-Mk sample barcode and Illumina barcodes. TruSeq adapter sequences and Illumina sample barcodes were added in two successive PCR steps. The Illumina HiSeq platform was used with custom primers to sequence TCR alpha and beta cDNA libraries. The study's processing was this. Raw reads were processed with MiGEC to extract unique molecular identifiers, and MiXCR was used to determine CDR3 positions. For each individual, recombination models were inferred using an EM algorithm with the repgenHMM and IGoR tools. Shared clonotypes were analyzed with the tcR package in R, and sharing was normalized by the product of cloneset sizes. To study raw recombination free of thymic and clonal selection effects, out-of-frame nonproductive sequences were analyzed. TCRdb reprocessed the public reads (quality trimming at Q25 with fastp, clone calling with MiXCR) and kept in-frame beta chains. A single entry per CDR3 protein holds the most common genes and DNA from its merged rows. The V and J calls here are based on TCRdb, not the publication. This sample comprises 500,000 to 600,000 distinct CDR3 sequences, 20% to 25% of them detected only once. The biggest ten clones account for under 0.95% of the sample.

This same sample was also part of a study on T cells expressing NK-cell markers. The second source states: In sorted CD3+CD56+NKG2C+, CD3+CD56+NKG2C- and CD3+CD56-NKG2C+ T-cell subsets from several donors, TCR beta-chain repertoires were profiled. Seven of the eight sequenced donors were HCMV-seropositive and one was HCMV-seronegative. In several experiments an anti-gammadeltaTCR antibody was added to restrict sorting to alphabetaTCR-expressing T cells. In six donors, the dominant CD3+CD56+NKG2C+ clonotypes ranked among the top 10 CD8+ clonotypes, making up roughly 1.0-7.0% of CD8+ T cells. Those dominant clonotypes were again the most abundant among CD3+CD56-NKG2C+ cells in a few donors, at about 28.3-65%. It remained unclear whether the expanded NKG2C-expressing T cell clones were specific for HCMV antigens. The study sequenced eight donors, all healthy volunteers chosen at random: three men and five women. HCMV serostatus was determined by detecting HCMV-specific IgG in serum with a commercial ELISA kit. MIGEC was used to demultiplex reads and group the reads by UMI, and MiTCR was used to assemble and quantify clonotypes. Only TCR cDNA sequences supported by at least two reads were kept to exclude erroneous sequences. The tcR package was used for downstream repertoire analysis, and clonotypes were matched between fractions using CDR3 nucleotide sequence together with V segment. Antigen specificity was annotated against VDJdb with VDJmatch, allowing one amino acid substitution in CDR3.

The TCR sequence derives from a woman aged 18-29 years in good health. The sequenced material came from CD4+ T cells sorted from blood.

This receptor has the CDR3 CSARPGGDNEQFF. The nucleotides are TGCAGTGCTAGACCGGGCGGCGACAATGAGCAGTTCTTC. Recombination joined TRBV20-1 with TRBJ2-1; the D gene remains uncertain. At the junction V is shortened by 2 bases and J by 5 bases, with 10 bases in between. Looking up the germline V gene (reference sequence) yields CDR1 DFQATT and CDR2 SNEGSKA. The CDR3, from cysteine to phenylalanine, totals 13 residues. The DNA shown is the 39-base CDR3, in frame from base 1.